This T cell receptor (beta chain) was identified in a study of T cells after yellow fever vaccination. Study in general: Fractions of limited cellularity were prepared by means of SMART-Seq v4 Ultra Low Input.

About this clonotype itself: Its target is unknown.

Study-level points and caveats: FACS-sorted repertoires could harbor abundant contaminating bulk-population clonotypes. A small share of clonotypes appeared in both CD4 and CD8 compartments.

Unmatched junction bases numbered 8, after V lost 3 bases and J lost 1 base. The CDR3 loop spans 17 amino acids. In germline, CDR1 is LNHNV, CDR2 YYDKDF (reference sequence). Using its own MiXCR run on the 5' RACE reads, TCRdb lists one record per CDR3 protein. The sample yields 450,000 to 600,000 distinct CDR3 sequences, roughly 17% seen once. The chain recombines TRBV15 with TRBJ2-2; 7 positions match TRBD2. This receptor was identified in a man in his late teens or twenties who received the YFV17D yellow fever vaccine. Sequencing used PBMCs, obtained 5 to 6 days after the first yellow fever vaccination. CDR3 coding DNA: TGTGCCACCAGCAGCTCTCCGGGGAGGGGGAACACCGGGGAGCTGTTTTTT. It translates to CATSSSPGRGNTGELFF.